The TCR beta chain described here comes from a study of response to subunit inactivated influenza vaccine. The CDR3 is 17 amino acids. Germline assignment: CDR1 LNHDA and CDR2 SQIVND (reference sequence). V lost 4 bases and J lost 3; bases outside the gene matches: 7. TCRdb processed the RT-PCR reads anew with MiXCR; each CDR3 protein has one entry. The data hold more than 550,000 distinct CDR3 sequences, with approximately 10% observed a single time. This clonotype appeared a few times. The data were also submitted as part of a second study, on T cells expressing NK-cell markers. Per that paper: Synthesis of TCR beta cDNA relied on 5'RACE template switching carrying UMIs. Sorting in several experiments was restricted by an anti-gamma-delta TCR antibody to alpha-beta TCR T cells. In roughly six donors, dominant NKG2C+ clonotypes were roughly 1.0-8% of CD8+ T cells. A handful of donors showed these clonotypes also leading the CD3+CD56-NKG2C+ fraction. Expanded NKG2C+ T cell clones had unclear HCMV specificity.

The chain couples TRBV19 to TRBJ2-3, with 13 bases identical to TRBD2. The sequencing used PBMCs from blood, collected on the day of vaccination. The receptor was derived from a middle-aged man who received an inactivated influenza vaccine. The CDR3 region has the DNA TGTGCCAGTAGTAGAACCGGGACTAGCGGGATTACAGATACGCAGTATTTT. Translated: CASSRTGTSGITDTQYF. The full variable domain, completed using reference TRBV19 and TRBJ2-3, is DGGITQSPKYLFRKEGQNVTLSCEQNLNHDAMYWYRQDPGQGLRLIYYSQIVNDFQKGDIAEGYSVSREKKESFPLTVTSAQKNPTAFYLCASSRTGTSGITDTQYFGPGTRLTVL.